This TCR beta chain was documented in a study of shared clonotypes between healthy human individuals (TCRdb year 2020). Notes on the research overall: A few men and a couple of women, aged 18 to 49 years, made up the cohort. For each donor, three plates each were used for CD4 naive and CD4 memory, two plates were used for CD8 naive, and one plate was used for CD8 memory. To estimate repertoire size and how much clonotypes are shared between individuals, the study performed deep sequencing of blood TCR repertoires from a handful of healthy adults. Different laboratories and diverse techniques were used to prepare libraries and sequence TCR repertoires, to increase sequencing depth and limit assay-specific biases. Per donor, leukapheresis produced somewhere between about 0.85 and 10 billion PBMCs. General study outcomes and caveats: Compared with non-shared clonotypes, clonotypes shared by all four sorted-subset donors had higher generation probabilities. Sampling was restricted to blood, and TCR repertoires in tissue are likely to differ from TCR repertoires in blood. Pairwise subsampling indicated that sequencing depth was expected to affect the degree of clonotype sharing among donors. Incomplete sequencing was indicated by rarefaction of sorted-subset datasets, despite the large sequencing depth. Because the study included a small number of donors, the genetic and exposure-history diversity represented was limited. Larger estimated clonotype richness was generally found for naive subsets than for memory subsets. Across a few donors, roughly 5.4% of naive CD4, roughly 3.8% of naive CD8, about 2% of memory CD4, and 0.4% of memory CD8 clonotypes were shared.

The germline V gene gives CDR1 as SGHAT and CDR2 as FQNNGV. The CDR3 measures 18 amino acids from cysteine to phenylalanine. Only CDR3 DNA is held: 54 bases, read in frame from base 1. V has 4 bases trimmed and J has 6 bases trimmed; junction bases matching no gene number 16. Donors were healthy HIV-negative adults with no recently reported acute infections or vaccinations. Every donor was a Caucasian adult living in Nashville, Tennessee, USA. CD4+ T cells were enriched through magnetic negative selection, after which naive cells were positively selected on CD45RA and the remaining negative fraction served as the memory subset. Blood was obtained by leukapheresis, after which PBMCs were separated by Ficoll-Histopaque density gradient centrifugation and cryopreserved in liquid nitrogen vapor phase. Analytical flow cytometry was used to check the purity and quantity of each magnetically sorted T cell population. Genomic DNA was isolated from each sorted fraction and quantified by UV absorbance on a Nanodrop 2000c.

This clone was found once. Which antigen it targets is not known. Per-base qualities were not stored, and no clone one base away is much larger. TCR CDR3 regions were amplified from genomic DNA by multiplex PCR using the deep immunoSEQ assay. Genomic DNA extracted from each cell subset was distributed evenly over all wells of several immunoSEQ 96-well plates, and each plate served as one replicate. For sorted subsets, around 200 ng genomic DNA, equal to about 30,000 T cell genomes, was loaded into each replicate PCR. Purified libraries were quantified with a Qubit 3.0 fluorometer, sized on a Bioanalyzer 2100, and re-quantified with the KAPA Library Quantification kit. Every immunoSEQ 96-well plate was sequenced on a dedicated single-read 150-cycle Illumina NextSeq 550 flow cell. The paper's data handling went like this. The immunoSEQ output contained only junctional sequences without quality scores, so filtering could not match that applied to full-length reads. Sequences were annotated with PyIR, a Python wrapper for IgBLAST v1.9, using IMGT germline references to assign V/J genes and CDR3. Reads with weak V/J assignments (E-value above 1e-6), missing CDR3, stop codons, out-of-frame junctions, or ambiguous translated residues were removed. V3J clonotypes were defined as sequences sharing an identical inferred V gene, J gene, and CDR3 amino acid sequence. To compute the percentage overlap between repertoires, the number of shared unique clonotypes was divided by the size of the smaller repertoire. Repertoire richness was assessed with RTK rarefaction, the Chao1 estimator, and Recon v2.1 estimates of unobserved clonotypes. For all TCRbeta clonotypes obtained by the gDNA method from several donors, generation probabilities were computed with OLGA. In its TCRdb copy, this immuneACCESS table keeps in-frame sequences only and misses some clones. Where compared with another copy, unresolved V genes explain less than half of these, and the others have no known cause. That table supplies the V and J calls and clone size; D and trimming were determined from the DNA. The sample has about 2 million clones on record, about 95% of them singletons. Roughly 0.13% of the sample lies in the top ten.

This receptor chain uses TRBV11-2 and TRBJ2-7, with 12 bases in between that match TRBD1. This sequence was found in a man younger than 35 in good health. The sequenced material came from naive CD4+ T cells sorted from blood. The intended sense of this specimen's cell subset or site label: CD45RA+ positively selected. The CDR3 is CASSSPKGDRGRRGEQYF. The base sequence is TGTGCCAGCAGCTCCCCCAAGGGGGACAGGGGGCGCCGTGGCGAGCAGTACTTC. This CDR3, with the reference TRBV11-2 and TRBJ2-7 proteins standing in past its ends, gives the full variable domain EAGVAQSPRYKIIEKRQSVAFWCNPISGHATLYWYQQILGQGPKLLIQFQNNGVVDDSQLPKDRFSAERLKGVDSTLKIQPAKLEDSAVYLCASSSPKGDRGRRGEQYFGPGTRLTVT.